Listed below are T cell receptor beta chains from one sample, sequenced in a study of cytomegalovirus exposure and HLA in healthy donors. The data were produced by immunoSEQ multiplex PCR, yet TCRdb's version contains in-frame clones alone and is incomplete. Of about 140,000 clones listed, around 80% are singletons. Sequencing was performed on PBMCs. The receptor set was obtained from a man aged 40-55 years in good health and CMV-seronegative. Both conserved end residues are part of each CDR3. Fields, in order: J gene, D gene, clone size, V gene, CDR3 DNA, CDR3 protein. The D gene is left open where the match is weak. Clone size is stated in some rows and not others, as once, few, many or a class when expanded.

j_call: TRBJ1-1; d_call: .; clone_size: few; v_call: TRBV5-6; cdr3_nt: TGTGCCAGCAGCTTGACAGTGAACACTGAAGCTTTCTTT; cdr3_aa: CASSLTVNTEAFF
j_call: TRBJ2-3; d_call: TRBD1; clone_size: .; v_call: TRBV10-3; cdr3_nt: TGTGCCATCAGCCGGGACAGCTATACAGATACGCAGTATTTT; cdr3_aa: CAISRDSYTDTQYF
j_call: TRBJ2-6; d_call: .; clone_size: .; v_call: TRBV27; cdr3_nt: TGTGCCAGCAGTGAGGCAGGGGATAGGGGGGCCAACGTCCTGACTTTC; cdr3_aa: CASSEAGDRGANVLTF
j_call: TRBJ2-2; d_call: .; clone_size: .; v_call: TRBV5-4; cdr3_nt: TGTGTCAGCAGCCCAGGGAACCCCTCGAACACCGGGGAGCTGTTTTTT; cdr3_aa: CVSSPGNPSNTGELFF
j_call: TRBJ1-5; d_call: TRBD1; clone_size: few; v_call: TRBV6-6; cdr3_nt: TGTGCCAGCAGGTCCGGGACAGGGGCCAATCAGCCCCAGCATTTT; cdr3_aa: CASRSGTGANQPQHF
j_call: TRBJ1-2; d_call: .; clone_size: .; v_call: TRBV28; cdr3_nt: TGTGCCAGCAGTTCCGGGCCCCAGGGCTATGGCTACACCTTC; cdr3_aa: CASSSGPQGYGYTF
j_call: TRBJ1-3; d_call: .; clone_size: .; v_call: TRBV9; cdr3_nt: TGTGCCAGCAGCGGGACAGCGAACTCTGGAAACACCATATATTTT; cdr3_aa: CASSGTANSGNTIYF
j_call: TRBJ1-5; d_call: TRBD1; clone_size: .; v_call: TRBV10-3; cdr3_nt: TGTGCCATCATTCGTCAGGGGGCGAAATCCCAGCCCCAGCATTTT; cdr3_aa: CAIIRQGAKSQPQHF
j_call: TRBJ1-1; d_call: TRBD1; clone_size: .; v_call: TRBV7-2; cdr3_nt: TGTGCCAGCAGCCCCGGGACAGGCTCGGGCACTGAAGCTTTCTTT; cdr3_aa: CASSPGTGSGTEAFF
j_call: TRBJ2-3; d_call: TRBD2; clone_size: .; v_call: TRBV6-5; cdr3_nt: TGTGCCAGCAGTTCCCCGCGGGGGGGCCGGACAGATACGCAGTATTTT; cdr3_aa: CASSSPRGGRTDTQYF